The 32 T cell receptor beta chains listed next were all sequenced from one sample in a study of vaccination effects on CD4 cells after COVID-19. TCRdb keeps only in-frame clones here, not all; method: immunoSEQ multiplex PCR. The sample has about 23,000 clones, roughly four fifths seen once. ViraFEST expansion of antigen-specific CD4+ T cells with viral peptide pools preceded sequencing. After more than 8 days in culture, the CD4+ T cells were isolated. Vaccine recipients, nucleocapsid antibody negative, had no prior SARS-CoV-2 infection. Antigens for these TCRs are unknown. The sequences come from CD4+ T cells from PBMCs cultured with SARS-CoV-2 spike peptides, collected before COVID-19 vaccination. These receptors all stem from a human donor who received a COVID-19 vaccine.

This chain links TRBV5-1 with TRBJ2-3, with D uncertain. The V gene's germline CDR1 is SGHRS and CDR2 YFSETQ. V was trimmed by 1 base and J by 4 bases, leaving 7 bases between them. CDR3 length: 13 residues. The DNA for the CDR3 is TGCGCCAGCAGCTTGAGTAATTCAGATACGCAGTATTTT. It is translated as CASSLSNSDTQYF.

The genes are TRBV6-6 and TRBJ2-7; 11 bases are a match to TRBD2. CDR1 is MNHNY and CDR2 is SVGAGI in the germline V gene (reference sequence). This CDR3 region has 20 residues. Losses at the gene ends were 5 bases for V and 5 bases for J; bases not matched to a gene: 23. CDR3 in DNA: TGTGCCAGCAGTCCCGGTAGGGCGCTAGCGGGAGGCCAGGCGGCGCACGAGCAGTACTTC. Amino acid sequence: CASSPGRALAGGQAAHEQYF.

This clone showed up just a few times. The chain employs TRBV6-6 and TRBJ1-5; the D gene is possibly TRBD1 (5 bases). This CDR3 is 15 amino acids long. The V and J ends lost 2 bases and 0 bases respectively, with 8 bases between them. The germline V gene encodes CDR1 MNHNY and CDR2 SVGAGI (reference sequence). This chain's CDR3 is CASSYGAGSNQPQHF. The DNA for the CDR3 is TGTGCCAGCAGTTACGGGGCCGGTAGCAATCAGCCCCAGCATTTT.

The chain couples TRBV19 to TRBJ1-1, with a weak D call TRBD1 (6 bases). V gave up 4 bases and J gave up 1 base, with 10 bases separating them. Germline V gene lookup returns CDR1 LNHDA and CDR2 SQIVND (reference sequence). This CDR3 region has 14 residues. The CDR3 DNA is TGTGCCAGTAGTAGACGACAGGAGAACACTGAAGCTTTCTTT. Amino acids: CASSRRQENTEAFF. Full variable domain (rest looked up from reference TRBV19 and TRBJ1-1): DGGITQSPKYLFRKEGQNVTLSCEQNLNHDAMYWYRQDPGQGLRLIYYSQIVNDFQKGDIAEGYSVSREKKESFPLTVTSAQKNPTAFYLCASSRRQENTEAFFGQGTRLTVV.

J is TRBJ2-5 and V is TRBV10-3; 12 nucleotides align to TRBD2. The CDR3 spans 15 residues. CDR1 is ENHRY and CDR2 is SYGVKD in the germline V gene. Trimming cost V 5 bases and J 2 bases; bases outside gene matches: 3. This CDR3 is CAISLAGGAQETQYF. DNA of the CDR3: TGTGCCATCAGTCTAGCGGGGGGGGCTCAAGAGACCCAGTACTTC.

This chain joins TRBV12-5 and TRBJ2-1; possible D gene TRBD2, 6 bases. The V gene lost 6 bases and the J gene lost 7 bases, with 13 bases spanning the gap. The germline gives CDR1 LGHNT, CDR2 FRNRAP. The CDR3 has 13 amino acids. The CDR3 protein is CASGVGLLNEQFF. Here the CDR3 DNA reads TGTGCTAGTGGCGTGGGACTTCTGAATGAGCAGTTCTTC.

V is TRBV30 and J is TRBJ1-4; D is possibly TRBD1 (5 bases). V was shortened by 4 bases and J by 0 bases, with 12 bases between the two germline ends. Germline-derived CDR1 and CDR2 are GTSNPN and SVGIG (reference sequence). CDR3 size: 15 residues. The CDR3 protein is CAWKRGPATNEKLFF. The DNA for the CDR3 is TGTGCCTGGAAACGGGGCCCCGCAACTAATGAAAAACTGTTTTTT.

This chain connects TRBV18 to TRBJ2-7; weak D call: TRBD1 (6 bases). Germline assignment: CDR1 KGHSH and CDR2 LQKENI. The CDR3 has 13 residues. Trimming pared 3 bases from V and 1 base from J, leaving 7 bases between. Here the CDR3 reads CASSPGASYEQYF. CDR3 nucleotide sequence: TGTGCCAGCTCACCGGGGGCGTCCTACGAGCAGTACTTC. Complete variable domain (other parts from reference TRBV18 and TRBJ2-7): NAGVMQNPRHLVRRRGQEARLRCSPMKGHSHVYWYRQLPEEGLKFMVYLQKENIIDESGMPKERFSAEFPKEGPSILRIQQVVRGDSAAYFCASSPGASYEQYFGPGTRLTVT.

The gene calls are TRBV27 and TRBJ2-7; TRBD1 agrees at 10 bases. Losses at the gene ends were 3 bases for V and 4 bases for J; bases not matched to a gene: 6. Per germline, CDR1 MNHEY and CDR2 SMNVEV (reference sequence). CDR3 size: 15 residues. CDR3 in amino acids: CASSFMGQGLYEQYF. CDR3 sequence (DNA): TGTGCCAGCAGTTTTATGGGACAGGGGCTTTACGAGCAGTACTTC.

In this sample, this clone turned up a few times. The chain combines TRBV18 with TRBJ1-5, with 9 bases aligning to TRBD1. CDR3 length equals 16 residues. The ends lost 1 base at V and 6 bases at J; junction bases unmatched: 7. Germline-derived CDR1 and CDR2 are KGHSH and LQKENI. The CDR3 nucleotides are TGTGCCAGCTCACCACAGAAACAGGGGGCCGGTCAGCCCCAGCATTTT. Translating it yields CASSPQKQGAGQPQHF.

The chain recombines TRBV6-4 with TRBJ1-4; D not certain. Germline CDR1 is MRHNA and CDR2 is SNTAGT. The V gene lost 2 bases and the J gene lost 2 bases, with 9 bases spanning the gap. The CDR3 extends over 15 amino acids. CDR3 loop: CASSDDRGTNEKLFF. Here the CDR3 DNA reads TGTGCCAGCAGTGACGATCGTGGGACTAATGAAAAACTGTTTTTT.

This clone was picked up one time. The chain joins TRBV5-1 to TRBJ2-3; TRBD2 aligns across 11 bases. This CDR3 has 17 amino acids. V trimming: 3 bases; J trimming: 2 bases; junction bases outside the gene matches: 8. Germline V gene lookup returns CDR1 SGHRS and CDR2 YFSETQ. The CDR3 spells CASSSAPSGGLTDTQYF. In DNA, the CDR3 is TGCGCCAGCAGCTCCGCCCCTAGCGGGGGGCTCACAGATACGCAGTATTTT.

This chain connects TRBV6-6 to TRBJ2-1; 7 bases are a match to TRBD1. Germline V gene data show CDR1 as MNHNY and CDR2 as SVGAGI (reference sequence). This CDR3 contains 14 residues. V shed 2 bases and J 5 bases; nucleotides not matched to a gene: 3. DNA of the CDR3: TGTGCCAGCAGTTACGGGACAGCTAACAATGAGCAGTTCTTC. Its protein product is CASSYGTANNEQFF.

CDR3 nucleotides: TGCGCCAGCAGCCAAGGGGACCGGGACCCTTACGAGCAGTACTTC. It is translated as CASSQGDRDPYEQYF. The rearrangement joins TRBV4-1 to TRBJ2-7; the D call may be TRBD1 or TRBD2 (5 bases each). Germline V gene lookup returns CDR1 MGHRA and CDR2 YSYEKL. There are 15 residues in the CDR3. The germline V and J ends were trimmed by 1 base and 4 bases, with 14 bases remaining between them.

This chain uses TRBV29-1 with TRBJ2-3, with D perhaps being TRBD1 or TRBD2 (5 bases each). Trimming left V 8 bases short and J 8 bases short, with 20 bases between. The CDR3 length is 13 residues. Germline V gene lookup returns CDR1 SQVTM and CDR2 ANQGSEA. DNA for the CDR3: TGCAGCACGAGGGGCAATCTTCTGGGTACGCAGTATTTT. Protein product: CSTRGNLLGTQYF.

This clone was seen more than once but under ten times. The J gene is TRBJ1-2, the V gene TRBV27; a possible D gene is TRBD1 (5 bases). The germline gives CDR1 MNHEY, CDR2 SMNVEV (reference sequence). The V and J ends lost 10 bases and 4 bases respectively, with 22 bases between them. CDR3 length: 15 amino acids. Written as DNA, the CDR3 is TGTGCCACGCTCCCATACGGGGCGCTAGGCTATGGCTACACCTTC. As protein: CATLPYGALGYGYTF.

The chain combines TRBV7-9 with TRBJ1-1; no firm D call. There are 13 residues in the CDR3. Germline CDR1 is SEHNR and CDR2 is FQNEAQ (reference sequence). Between the trimmed V and J ends, which lost 2 bases and 7 bases, there was a span of 11 bases. DNA for the CDR3: TGTGCCAGCAGCTTAAGGGCTGTGGGTGAAGCTTTCTTT. Translating gives CASSLRAVGEAFF.

Details on this clone: Other DNA sequences in the sample encode the same CDR3. V usage is TRBV3-1 (or the pseudogene TRBV3-2) and J usage is TRBJ2-2; TRBD1 might be the D (5 bases). Trimming pared 3 bases from V and 5 bases from J, leaving 10 bases between. Germline CDR1 reads LGHDT; CDR2 reads YNNKEL (reference sequence). The CDR3 loop spans 14 amino acids. Here the CDR3 reads CASSQDQGTGELFF. The CDR3 DNA follows: TGTGCCAGCAGCCAGGACCAGGGAACCGGGGAGCTGTTTTTT.

This clone was picked up a small number of times. This chain uses TRBV7-8 with TRBJ1-1; 10 bases are shared with TRBD1. The ends lost 4 bases at V and 5 bases at J; junction bases unmatched: 16. Germline assignment: CDR1 SGHVS and CDR2 FQNEAQ. The CDR3 is made up of 18 amino acids. CDR3 DNA: TGTGCCAGCAGCTGGGTCGGAGGGACAGGGGTAGTATTTACTGAAGCTTTCTTT. This gives the protein CASSWVGGTGVVFTEAFF. The full variable domain, completed using reference TRBV7-8 and TRBJ1-1, is GAGVSQSPRYKVAKRGQDVALRCDPISGHVSLFWYQQALGQGPEFLTYFQNEAQLDKSGLPSDRFFAERPEGSVSTLKIQRTQQEDSAVYLCASSWVGGTGVVFTEAFFGQGTRLTVV.

V gene TRBV11-2 combines with J gene TRBJ1-5; unclear D gene. The germline CDR1 and CDR2 sequences are SGHAT and FQNNGV. Between the trimmed V and J ends, which lost 2 bases and 0 bases, there was a span of 11 bases. This CDR3 comprises 16 residues. CDR3 loop: CASSLSDGYSNQPQHF. The CDR3 region has the DNA TGTGCCAGCAGCTTATCCGACGGATATAGCAATCAGCCCCAGCATTTT.

The gene calls are TRBV14 and TRBJ2-1, with 7 bases lining up with TRBD1. Germline assignment: CDR1 SGHDN and CDR2 FVKESK. The V and J ends lost 1 base and 13 bases, in that order; junction bases with no gene match: 7. The CDR3 covers 13 residues. CDR3 sequence (DNA): TGTGCCAGCAGCCAAGGAATCGACAGGGTACAGTTCTTC. Amino acids: CASSQGIDRVQFF.

The chain combines TRBV25-1 with TRBJ2-7, with D perhaps TRBD1 (6 bases). The germline V and J ends were trimmed by 3 bases and 4 bases, with 10 bases remaining between them. This CDR3 has 13 amino acids. Germline loops: CDR1 MGHDK, CDR2 SYGVNS. The CDR3 protein is CASSDTGSYEQYF. The CDR3, as DNA: TGTGCCAGCAGTGACACAGGGAGTTACGAGCAGTACTTC.

V and J are TRBV11-3 and TRBJ2-5, with 8 bases aligning to TRBD1. Germline assignment: CDR1 SGHNT and CDR2 YENEEA. The trim removed 3 bases at V and 4 bases at J, leaving 4 bases unmatched. The CDR3 spans 14 residues. CDR3 region: CASSLNQGAETQYF. The DNA of the CDR3 is TGTGCCAGCAGCTTGAACCAGGGGGCAGAGACCCAGTACTTC.

This chain connects TRBV19 to TRBJ1-2, with a weak D call TRBD1 (6 bases). Trimming took 6 bases from V and 5 from J, leaving 10 bases between them. Germline V gene data show CDR1 as LNHDA and CDR2 as SQIVND (reference sequence). CDR3 length: 12 residues. Written as DNA, the CDR3 is TGTGCCAGTAGCGAGGGGGGATATGGCTACACCTTC. This translates into CASSEGGYGYTF.

The CDR3 here is CASSFILSSYNEQFF. The DNA for the CDR3 is TGTGCCAGTAGCTTTATACTAAGCTCCTACAATGAGCAGTTCTTC. V and J are TRBV19 and TRBJ2-1; D remains ambiguous. V lost 6 bases and J 0 bases, leaving 12 bases between the germline ends. Germline V gene sequence: CDR1 LNHDA, CDR2 SQIVND (reference sequence). The CDR3 extends over 15 amino acids.

This clone appeared a few times. The chain carries TRBV11-2 and TRBJ2-2; D is unclear. V lost 4 bases and J lost 11, with 8 bases in between. CDR1 and CDR2 from the germline V gene are SGHAT and FQNNGV. This CDR3 has 11 residues. CDR3: CASSSAIELFF. The CDR3, as DNA: TGTGCCAGCAGCTCGGCGATAGAGCTGTTTTTT.

The chain recombines TRBV9 with TRBJ1-4; D is perhaps TRBD1 (5 bases). The V gene's germline CDR1 is SGDLS and CDR2 YYNGEE. The CDR3 spans 14 residues. V was cut by 1 base and J by 6 bases, with 10 bases left in between. CDR3 sequence (DNA): TGTGCCAGCAGCGTAAGACAGAAAGATGAAAAACTGTTTTTT. Its translation: CASSVRQKDEKLFF.

This chain's CDR3 is CASSLGTGRGYTF. As DNA, the CDR3 is TGTGCCAGCAGCCTAGGGACAGGGCGTGGCTACACCTTC. The J gene is TRBJ1-2, the V gene TRBV9; TRBD1 aligns across 9 bases. Germline assignment: CDR1 SGDLS and CDR2 YYNGEE. J gave up 7 bases and V 4 bases, and 5 bases lay outside the gene matches. The CDR3 has 13 amino acids.

The chain recombines TRBV7-8 with TRBJ1-5; 7 bases map to TRBD1. The CDR3 consists of 16 residues. The germline CDR1 and CDR2 sequences are SGHVS and FQNEAQ. V trimming: 2 bases; J trimming: 3 bases; junction bases outside the gene matches: 7. Here the CDR3 DNA reads TGTGCCAGCAGCTTACGAACCGGGACAGACAATCAGCCCCAGCATTTT. It encodes CASSLRTGTDNQPQHF. The whole variable domain, filled in from reference TRBV7-8 and TRBJ1-5, reads GAGVSQSPRYKVAKRGQDVALRCDPISGHVSLFWYQQALGQGPEFLTYFQNEAQLDKSGLPSDRFFAERPEGSVSTLKIQRTQQEDSAVYLCASSLRTGTDNQPQHFGDGTRLSIL.

The chain is built from TRBV30 and TRBJ2-3; D gene ambiguous. CDR1 and CDR2 from the germline V gene are GTSNPN and SVGIG (reference sequence). V lost 0 bases to trimming and J lost 5 bases, with 6 bases between them. This CDR3 comprises 12 residues. The CDR3 bases are TGTGCCTGGAGTGTTTCGGAAGATACGCAGTATTTT. Its protein product is CAWSVSEDTQYF.

V gene TRBV7-9 combines with J gene TRBJ2-3; 8 nucleotides line up with TRBD2. The CDR3 consists of 16 residues. V gave up 2 bases and J gave up 0 bases; unmatched junction bases: 4. CDR1 SEHNR and CDR2 FQNEAQ come from the germline V gene (reference sequence). The CDR3 region is CASSLTSGASTDTQYF. CDR3 in DNA: TGTGCCAGCAGCTTAACTAGCGGTGCTAGCACAGATACGCAGTATTTT.

The chain employs TRBV19 and TRBJ2-3; 10 bases map to TRBD1. With V trimmed by 7 bases and J by 2 bases, 6 bases remained unmatched. Germline V lookup: CDR1 LNHDA, CDR2 SQIVND (reference sequence). This CDR3 has 15 residues. DNA for the CDR3: TGTGCCAGTAAACCGGGACAGGGGCTCACAGATACGCAGTATTTT. It encodes CASKPGQGLTDTQYF.